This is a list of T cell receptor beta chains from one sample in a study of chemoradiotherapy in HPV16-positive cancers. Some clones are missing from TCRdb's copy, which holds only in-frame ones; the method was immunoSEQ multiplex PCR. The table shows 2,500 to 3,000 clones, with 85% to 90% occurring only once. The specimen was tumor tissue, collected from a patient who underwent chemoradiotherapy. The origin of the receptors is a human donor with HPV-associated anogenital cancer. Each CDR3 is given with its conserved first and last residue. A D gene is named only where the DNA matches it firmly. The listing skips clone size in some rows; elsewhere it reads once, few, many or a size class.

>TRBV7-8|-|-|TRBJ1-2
TGTGCCAGCAGCCCCCAACTGGGGTCCGGGGGGGGCTACACCTTC
CASSPQLGSGGGYTF
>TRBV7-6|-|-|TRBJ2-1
TGTGCCAGCAGCTTAGTTTCCATAGGGAATGAGCAGTTCTTC
CASSLVSIGNEQFF
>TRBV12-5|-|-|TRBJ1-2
TGTGCTAGTGGTCACCTCTGGGGCAGGGTTTATGGCTACACCTTC
CASGHLWGRVYGYTF
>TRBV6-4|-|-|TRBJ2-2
TGTGCCAGCAGTGACTCGGACACCGGGGAGCTGTTTTTT
CASSDSDTGELFF
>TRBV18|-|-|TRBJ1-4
TGTGCCAGCTCACCACCGGGACGTCCCAATGAAAAACTGTTTTTT
CASSPPGRPNEKLFF
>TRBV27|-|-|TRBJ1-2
TGTGCCAGCAGTTTTATTCAGCCGCTAGCCTACACCTTC
CASSFIQPLAYTF
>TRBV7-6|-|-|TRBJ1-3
TGTGCCAGCAGCTCAGGGACTGCGGGGAACACCATATATTTT
CASSSGTAGNTIYF
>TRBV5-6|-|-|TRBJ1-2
TGTGCCAGCAGCTTGGTCCGACTCAACCTCCTCTATGGCTACACCTTC
CASSLVRLNLLYGYTF
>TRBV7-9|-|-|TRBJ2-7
TGTGCCAGCAGCCCGGGACATTCCTACGAGCAGTACTTC
CASSPGHSYEQYF
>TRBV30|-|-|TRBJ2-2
TGTGCCTGGAACGACCAGTACACCGGGGAGCTGTTTTTT
CAWNDQYTGELFF
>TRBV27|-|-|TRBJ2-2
TGTGCCAGCAGTTTGGCCGGCGGCACCGGGGAGCTGTTTTTT
CASSLAGGTGELFF
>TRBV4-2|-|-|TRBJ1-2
TGTGCCAGCAGCCAAGATCAGACAGCTAACTATGGCTACACCTTC
CASSQDQTANYGYTF
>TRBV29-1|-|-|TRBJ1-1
TGCAGCGTTGTCCCAGGAATATTGAACACTGAAGCTTTCTTT
CSVVPGILNTEAFF
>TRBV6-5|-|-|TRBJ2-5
TGTGCCAGCAGTTACATCAGGGATGGAGAGACCCAGTACTTC
CASSYIRDGETQYF
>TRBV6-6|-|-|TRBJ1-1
TGTGCCAGCAGAAGAACGGGGGCCCGCCTAACTGAAGCTTTCTTT
CASRRTGARLTEAFF
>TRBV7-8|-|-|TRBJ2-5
TGTGCCAGCAGCTTATTAGGGATCGGCGTAGAGACCCAGTACTTC
CASSLLGIGVETQYF
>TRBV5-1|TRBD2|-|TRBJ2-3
TGCGCCAGCAGCTTGGGGGCGGGGGTCACAGATACGCAGTATTTT
CASSLGAGVTDTQYF
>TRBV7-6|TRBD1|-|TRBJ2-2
TGTGCCAGCAGCTACGGGACAGGGGATTACGGGGAGCTGTTTTTT
CASSYGTGDYGELFF
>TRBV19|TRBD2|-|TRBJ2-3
TGTGCCAGTAGTATTGGGCTAGCGGGGGAGGCCAGCACAGATACGCAGTATTTT
CASSIGLAGEASTDTQYF
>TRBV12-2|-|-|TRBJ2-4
TGTGCAAGTCGCTTCGGGACAGGGTTCAAAAACATTCAGTACTTC
CASRFGTGFKNIQYF
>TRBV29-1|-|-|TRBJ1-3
TGCAGCGTTGTTCAGTACTCTGGAAACACCATATATTTT
CSVVQYSGNTIYF
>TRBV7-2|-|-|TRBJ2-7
TGTGCCAGCAGCTTAGGGGGACTCACCGTCATCTACGAGCAGTACTTC
CASSLGGLTVIYEQYF
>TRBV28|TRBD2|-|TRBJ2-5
TGTGCCAGCAGTCGGACTAGCGGGGGGTCAGTGGCCCAGTACTTC
CASSRTSGGSVAQYF
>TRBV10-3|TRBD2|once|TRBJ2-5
TGTGCCATCAGAGGGACTAGCGGTCCGGGGACCCAGTACTTC
CAIRGTSGPGTQYF
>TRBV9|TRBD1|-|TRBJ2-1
TGTGCCAGCAGCACACGGACAGGAGGTTACAATGAGCAGTTCTTC
CASSTRTGGYNEQFF
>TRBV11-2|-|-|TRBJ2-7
TGTGCCAGCAGCCCCATAGGGGCGATACTCTACGAGCAGTACTTC
CASSPIGAILYEQYF
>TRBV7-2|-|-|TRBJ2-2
TGTGCCAGCACACTAACCGGGGGGCTCACCGGGGAGCTGTTTTTT
CASTLTGGLTGELFF
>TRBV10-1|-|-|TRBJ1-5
TGCGCCAGCAGTGGCCACGGCAATCAGCCCCAGCATTTT
CASSGHGNQPQHF
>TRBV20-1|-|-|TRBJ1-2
TGCAGTGGCTGGATTCTGGAGGGCTACACCTTC
CSGWILEGYTF
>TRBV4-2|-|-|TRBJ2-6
TGTGCCAGCAGCCAAAGCGTGGGGGGGGCCAACGTCCTGACTTTC
CASSQSVGGANVLTF
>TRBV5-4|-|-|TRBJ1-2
TGTGCCAGCAGACCGGGAAGGGAATACGGAGGCTACACCTTC
CASRPGREYGGYTF
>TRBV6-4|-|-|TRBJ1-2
TGTGCCAGCAAAGGGCAACAGGTGGATGGCTACACCTTC
CASKGQQVDGYTF
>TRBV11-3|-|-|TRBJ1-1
TGTGCCAGCAGCTTAGAGATCGGGGGGGGCCTCACTGAAGCTTTCTTT
CASSLEIGGGLTEAFF
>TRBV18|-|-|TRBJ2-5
TGTGCCAGCTCACCAAAGGGGCCGGAGACCCAGTACTTC
CASSPKGPETQYF
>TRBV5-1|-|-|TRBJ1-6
TGCGCCAGCAGGTTCAACAATTCACCCCTCCACTTT
CASRFNNSPLHF
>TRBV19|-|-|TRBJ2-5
TGTGCCAGTGGAGGGGGCATGACCCAGTACTTC
CASGGGMTQYF
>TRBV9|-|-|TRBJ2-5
TGTGCCAGCAGCGTAGGGTCGTACCAAGAGACCCAGTACTTC
CASSVGSYQETQYF
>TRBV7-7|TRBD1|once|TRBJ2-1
TGTGCTAGCAGCTTGGACAGGGCAACGTACAATGAGCAGTTCTTC
CASSLDRATYNEQFF
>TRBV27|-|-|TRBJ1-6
TGTGCCAGCAGTTTAGCGGGGTCCTATAATTCACCCCTCCACTTT
CASSLAGSYNSPLHF
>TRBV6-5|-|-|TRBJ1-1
TGTGCCAGCAGTTGGGCCCCGAACACTGAAGCTTTCTTT
CASSWAPNTEAFF
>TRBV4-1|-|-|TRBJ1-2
TGCGCCAGCAGCCAAGTTCCGGACATAGGGTCTGGCTACACCTTC
CASSQVPDIGSGYTF
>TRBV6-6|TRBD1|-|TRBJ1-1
TGTGCCAGCAGTCCGACAGGGGTCGGGACTGAAGCTTTCTTT
CASSPTGVGTEAFF
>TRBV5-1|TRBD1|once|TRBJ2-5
TGCGCCAGCAGAACGGAGGACAGGGCGTCCCAGACCCAGTACTTC
CASRTEDRASQTQYF
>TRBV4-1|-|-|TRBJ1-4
TGCGCCAGCAGCCAATGGAGGGATCCAACTAATGAAAAACTGTTTTTT
CASSQWRDPTNEKLFF
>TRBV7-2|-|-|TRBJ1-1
TGTGCCAGCAGCTTACTGGGGGGGAACACTGAAGCTTTCTTT
CASSLLGGNTEAFF
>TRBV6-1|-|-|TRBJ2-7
TGTGCCAGCGGGGGATACTACGAGCAGTACTTC
CASGGYYEQYF
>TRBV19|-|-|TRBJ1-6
TGTGCCAGTCAAAGTGGGGGAATAACACCCCTCCACTTT
CASQSGGITPLHF
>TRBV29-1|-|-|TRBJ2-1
TGCAGCGCACGGGGAATGGGTAACAATGAGCAGTTCTTC
CSARGMGNNEQFF
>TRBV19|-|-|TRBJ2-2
TGTGCCAGTACCACCTTGTGGGGGGAGCTGTTTTTT
CASTTLWGELFF
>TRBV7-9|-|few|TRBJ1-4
TGTGCCAGCAGCTTTATCCAGGGAAAACTGTTTTTT
CASSFIQGKLFF